This TCR beta chain was sequenced during a study of cytomegalovirus exposure and HLA in healthy donors. Findings of the study overall: Several of the most significant clusters were apparently associated with common viral pathogens in a later analysis. Most TCR beta V segments were productive about 87% or about 30% of the time in an earlier analysis.

Vbeta (60) and Jbeta (13) primers were used in the PCR. Sequenced by immunoSEQ multiplex PCR; TCRdb stores in-frame clones only, minus some. The sample comprises approximately 110,000 clones, over 60% of which are singletons, and roughly 4.9% rests with the top ten. Deletions cut 1 base from V and 5 bases from J, with 11 bases between. Looked up from germline, CDR1 is LNHNV and CDR2 is YYDKDF (reference sequence). This CDR3 has 14 residues. Of note for this clone: The antigen remains undetermined.

The sequence derives from a female donor in good health and CMV-seropositive. This chain uses TRBV15 with TRBJ2-5; D might be TRBD1 (5 bases). The sequenced sample was PBMCs. CDR3 coding DNA: TGTGCCACCAGCAGAGGAACAGGACGCGAGACCCAGTACTTC. Its protein is CATSRGTGRETQYF.